These T cell receptor beta chains were read from a single sample in a study of blood T cell repertoires in COVID-19. Repertoires were generated with immunoSEQ multiplex PCR, while TCRdb's copy carries only in-frame clones and drops some. The data contain over 200,000 clones, around 85% of them seen just once; the ten biggest clones take up 3.1%. The sample taken for sequencing was PBMCs or T cells enriched from blood (not recorded which). These TCRs come from a woman in her forties or fifties in a cohort exposed to, infected with or recovered from COVID-19 (not recorded which). The CDR3 runs from the conserved cysteine through the conserved F or W. Fields, in order: D gene, V gene, J gene, clone size, CDR3 DNA, CDR3 protein. The D gene is left open where the match is weak. Clone size is not always given. Where it is, it says once, few, many or a class for expanded clones.

.	TRBV28	TRBJ2-5	.	TGTGCCAGCAGTTCAACAGGGACGGAGACCCAGTACTTC	CASSSTGTETQYF
TRBD2	TRBV7-8	TRBJ2-1	.	TGTGCCAGCAGCCCGAGTTCCGGGACTAGCGCCAGTGAGCAGTTCTTC	CASSPSSGTSASEQFF
TRBD1	TRBV5-8	TRBJ1-4	.	TGTGCCAGCAGCCCCGGGTGGGACAGCGGTGAAAAACTGTTTTTT	CASSPGWDSGEKLFF
.	TRBV6-5	TRBJ1-1	.	TGTGCCAGCAAAACAGGTTTGAACACTGAAGCTTTCTTT	CASKTGLNTEAFF
.	TRBV7-8	TRBJ1-5	.	TGTGCCAGCAGCTTAGCGGTCCCAGGGGATCAGCCCCAGCATTTT	CASSLAVPGDQPQHF
TRBD2	TRBV7-3	TRBJ2-3	once	TGTGCCAGCAGCCAACTAGCGGGCACAGATACGCAGTATTTT	CASSQLAGTDTQYF
TRBD1	TRBV30	TRBJ1-5	.	TGTGCCTGGAGCGGGACAGGGTATAGTCAGCCCCAGCATTTT	CAWSGTGYSQPQHF
TRBD2	TRBV4-2	TRBJ2-1	.	TGTGCCAGCAGCCAAGGGGGGGGGAGTAACAATGAGCAGTTCTTC	CASSQGGGSNNEQFF
.	TRBV7-9	TRBJ1-1	.	TGTGCCAGCAGCTTACGTGGGCAGCCTGGAGCTTTCTTT	CASSLRGQPGAFF
TRBD2	TRBV7-9	TRBJ2-5	.	TGTGCCAGCAGCTTTCCAGCGGGGGGGCCGGAGACCCAGTACTTC	CASSFPAGGPETQYF
TRBD2	TRBV12-3/TRBV12-4	TRBJ2-7	.	TGTGCCAGCAGAGGCGGGGGGGCCTACGAGCAGTACTTC	CASRGGGAYEQYF
TRBD1	TRBV24-1	TRBJ1-2	few	TGTGCCGCTGGGACAGGCAACGGCTACACCTTC	CAAGTGNGYTF
.	TRBV7-9	TRBJ1-6	.	TGTGCCCGCCCCCAGACAGTGATTTCACCCCTCCACTTT	CARPQTVISPLHF
.	TRBV6-5	TRBJ2-2	.	TGTGCCAGCAGTTACTCAGACGGGGGAGGAGCCGGGGAGCTGTTTTTT	CASSYSDGGGAGELFF
TRBD1	TRBV24-1	TRBJ1-2	few	TGTGCCACCAGTGACCAAGACAGGGCTGGCTACACCTTC	CATSDQDRAGYTF
TRBD2	TRBV18	TRBJ2-1	.	TGTGCCAGCTCTCGCCGGGGCGGGGGGGCCGAAACCTACAATGAGCAGTTCTTC	CASSRRGGGAETYNEQFF
.	TRBV9	TRBJ2-1	.	TGTGCCAGCAGCCCAAGGGGAGGCACCGCGAATGAGCAGTTCTTC	CASSPRGGTANEQFF
.	TRBV5-1	TRBJ2-7	.	TGCGCCAGCAGCTTGGCCCAGGCTAATCCTACCTACGAGCAGTACTTC	CASSLAQANPTYEQYF
TRBD2	TRBV4-3	TRBJ2-5	.	TGCGCCAGCAGCCAAGAAACTAGCGGGGGGGCGGAGACCCAGTACTTC	CASSQETSGGAETQYF
.	TRBV6-6	TRBJ2-3	.	TGTGCCAGCAGTGCTAAAGATACGCAGTATTTT	CASSAKDTQYF
TRBD1	TRBV7-9	TRBJ2-7	.	TGTGCCAGCAGCTTCGGACAGGTATCCTACGAGCAGTACTTC	CASSFGQVSYEQYF
.	TRBV6-6	TRBJ1-1	once	TGTGCCAGCAGTTACCCGGACAGAAGAAAAGGGGAAGCTTTCTTT	CASSYPDRRKGEAFF
.	TRBV19	TRBJ1-1	.	TGTGCCAGCTCTCCTGTTAGCCCCACTGAAGCTTTCTTT	CASSPVSPTEAFF
TRBD2	TRBV5-5	TRBJ2-5	.	TGTGCCAGCAGCTTGTACCCGGGGGGACGAGAGACCCAGTACTTC	CASSLYPGGRETQYF
.	TRBV10-3	TRBJ1-3	.	TGTGCCATCAGTCAGGGAAACACCATATATTTT	CAISQGNTIYF
.	TRBV10-1	TRBJ2-2	.	TGCGCCAGCAGTGATGGGGCGTCTACGAACCGGGAGCTGTTTTTT	CASSDGASTNRELFF
.	TRBV28	TRBJ2-7	once	TGTGCCAGCAGTTTGCCGGGGTCCTACGAGCAGTACTTC	CASSLPGSYEQYF
.	TRBV7-9	TRBJ1-1	.	TGTGCCAGCAGCTTACGCGCGGGGAAAATAGCTGAAGCTTTCTTT	CASSLRAGKIAEAFF
TRBD1	TRBV6-5	TRBJ2-7	.	TGTGCCAGCAGTACAGGGGACTACGAGCAGTACTTC	CASSTGDYEQYF